This T cell receptor (beta chain) was sequenced during a study of vaccination and CD4 T cells after COVID-19. The CDR3 is 14 residues long. This clonotype was seen just once. Its antigen remains unidentified. Treatment specified: roughly 10-day PBMC culture with coronavirus spike peptide pools or control peptides (ViraFEST assay). The Oncomine TCR Beta short-read assay sequenced DNA from cultured CD4+ T cells. TCRdb independently ran MiXCR on the PCR reads; one entry per CDR3 protein. The table shows around 15,000 distinct CDR3 sequences, with roughly 59% occurring only once. The genes are TRBV21-1 and TRBJ2-3; the table gives TRBD2 as D, unverified against the DNA. TRBV21-1 is a known pseudogene. This clonotype was obtained from a human donor who had recovered from COVID-19. Sequenced input: CD4+ T cells from blood, cultured in vitro. The DNA of the CDR3 is TGTGCCAGCAATCCTAGCGGTAACACAGATACGCAGTATTTT. Its protein product is CASNPSGNTDTQYF.